The sequence of this T cell receptor (beta chain) was determined in a study of shared clonotypes between healthy human individuals. V shed 3 bases and J shed 2 bases, with 17 bases lying between them. The CDR3 covers 16 residues. From germline, CDR1 is MDHEN and CDR2 SYDVKM. TCRdb keeps only in-frame clones here, not all; method: immunoSEQ multiplex PCR. The table lists approximately 470,000 clones, roughly 80% of them singletons. The material sequenced was PBMCs. The rearrangement links TRBV28 to TRBJ2-7, with D possibly matching TRBD2 (7 bases). The clonotype originates from a woman in her thirties or forties in good health. Some clones in this sample may be carry-over from other donors' samples. CDR3 DNA: TGTGCCAGCAGTTTCCCTAGCGGACAGCCTACCTACGAGCAGTACTTC. This translates into CASSFPSGQPTYEQYF. Using reference TRBV28 and TRBJ2-7 for the parts outside the CDR3, the full variable domain is DVKVTQSSRYLVKRTGEKVFLECVQDMDHENMFWYRQDPGLGLRLIYFSYDVKMKEKGDIPEGYSVSREKKERFSLILESASTNQTSMYLCASSFPSGQPTYEQYFGPGTRLTVT.